The entry below describes one T cell receptor beta chain. These data originate in a study of control samples from healthy donors and cancer patients. Trimming took 6 bases from V and 0 from J, leaving 11 bases between them. CDR1 SQVTM and CDR2 ANQGSEA come from the germline V gene. CDR3 size: 14 residues. Using immunoSEQ multiplex PCR, the repertoire was profiled, and TCRdb retains in-frame clones only, with some absent. Here the sample spans approximately 140,000 clones, roughly 91% being singletons. V usage is TRBV29-1 and J usage is TRBJ1-4, with D possibly being TRBD1 (5 bases). The sample taken for sequencing was PBMCs. The sequence was obtained from a man over 45 with head and neck cancer. CDR3 region: CSVVQTATNEKLFF. For the CDR3, the DNA is TGCAGCGTAGTACAGACAGCAACTAATGAAAAACTGTTTTTT.